This entry features one T cell receptor beta chain sequence. Its matching antigen is unknown. TCRdb re-derived calls from the PCR reads in MiXCR, one entry per CDR3 protein. The table records roughly 31,000 distinct CDR3 sequences, approximately 49% of them present only once. This record belongs to a study of vaccination and CD4 T cells after COVID-19. Study-wide results and limits: Spike mono-reactivity was the property of 304 of 307 vaccine-specific clones in convalescent patients.

Documented time point: late sampling 161 to 241 days after vaccination in a few convalescent patients. Sequenced material: CD4+ T cells from blood, taken about 7 months after SARS-CoV-2 vaccination. The sequence was obtained from a human donor who had recovered from COVID-19.

The CDR3 reads CASSFRTALIYEQYF. The CDR3 DNA is TGTGCCAGCAGTTTTAGGACAGCCCTCATCTACGAGCAGTACTTC. The V and J genes are TRBV28 and TRBJ2-7, with D tentatively TRBD1 (6 bases). The V gene lost 3 bases and the J gene lost 3 bases, with 15 bases spanning the gap. CDR1 MDHEN and CDR2 SYDVKM come from the germline V gene. The CDR3 covers 15 residues.